These 16 T cell receptor beta chains were all obtained from the same sample, sequenced in a study of blood T cells in healthy people across ages. A second PCR of about 7 to 12 cycles used a sample-barcoded 5' primer and a J-beta primer mix. TCRdb redid the calling of the 5' RACE reads with MiXCR, one entry per CDR3 protein. The sample has 700,000 to 800,000 distinct CDR3 sequences; around 40% are singletons. The sample taken for sequencing was blood. The receptors originated from a woman aged 55-69 years in good health.

This chain uses TRBV29-1 with TRBJ2-1, with 7 bases aligning to TRBD2. The junction had 10 bases not matched to a gene; V was cut back by 5 bases and J by 0 bases. The length of the CDR3 is 16 residues. The V gene's germline CDR1 is SQVTM and CDR2 ANQGSEA. DNA of the CDR3: TGCAGCGTTTTCGGGGGAGGGTCGCGCTCCTACAATGAGCAGTTCTTC. Residues: CSVFGGGSRSYNEQFF.

This clonotype turned up a few times. The rearrangement links TRBV7-2 to TRBJ1-5; D not certain. The CDR3 has 12 amino acids. Germline V gene data show CDR1 as SGHTA and CDR2 as FQGNSA. The V gene lost 1 base and the J gene lost 9 bases, with 7 bases spanning the gap. CDR3 sequence reads: CASSLEVGPQHF. The CDR3 nucleotides are TGTGCCAGCAGCTTAGAGGTCGGGCCCCAGCATTTT.

In its sample, this clonotype was seen once. The gene calls are TRBV7-2 and TRBJ1-5, with 8 bases identical to TRBD1. This CDR3 comprises 14 residues. Trimming at V came to 5 bases and at J to 5 bases, leaving 5 bases not matched to a gene. Germline V gene data show CDR1 as SGHTA and CDR2 as FQGNSA. CDR3 protein: CASSQGQGDQPQHF. The CDR3 DNA sequence: TGTGCCAGCAGCCAAGGACAGGGAGATCAGCCCCAGCATTTT.

The chain is built from TRBV7-8 and TRBJ1-5, with a tentative D call TRBD1 (5 bases). CDR1 and CDR2 from the germline V gene are SGHVS and FQNEAQ. V was cut by 6 bases and J by 5 bases, with 14 bases left in between. This CDR3 region has 14 residues. The CDR3 nucleotides read TGTGCCAGCAGTACCCTAGGGGCCGATCAGCCCCAGCATTTT. This codes for CASSTLGADQPQHF.

The V and J genes are TRBV6-1 and TRBJ1-1; 8 bases are a match to TRBD1. V lost 3 bases and J lost 4; bases outside the gene matches: 1. This CDR3 is built from 13 residues. Germline V gene lookup returns CDR1 MNHNS and CDR2 SASEGT. CDR3 in amino acids: CASSDRGLTEAFF. CDR3 DNA sequence: TGTGCCAGCAGTGACAGGGGGCTCACTGAAGCTTTCTTT.

The chain employs TRBV29-1 and TRBJ2-1; TRBD2 is a possible D gene (6 bases). Germline CDR1 and CDR2: SQVTM and ANQGSEA. The V and J ends lost 4 bases and 8 bases respectively, with 15 bases between them. This CDR3 has 13 residues. The CDR3, as DNA: TGCAGCGTTGGGGACTCCCCTCAGCATGAGCAGTTCTTC. Its translation is CSVGDSPQHEQFF.

Written as DNA, the CDR3 is TGCAGCGTTGTCAAGACAGGGACCTACGAGCAGTACTTC. It specifies CSVVKTGTYEQYF. This chain joins TRBV29-1 and TRBJ2-7; 7 positions match TRBD1. Germline CDR1 SQVTM, CDR2 ANQGSEA. Trimming removed 4 bases from V and 2 bases from J; junction bases left unmatched: 5. CDR3 size: 13 residues.

This chain links TRBV20-1 with TRBJ2-5; D is unclear. The CDR3 has 14 residues. Germline V gene lookup returns CDR1 DFQATT and CDR2 SNEGSKA (reference sequence). Trimming stripped 5 bases from V and 1 base from J, with 14 bases between. The CDR3 protein is CSAPRTTTQETQYF. CDR3 coding DNA: TGCAGTGCTCCCAGAACCACTACCCAAGAGACCCAGTACTTC.

This chain joins TRBV29-1 and TRBJ2-2; no reliable D call. Trimming removed 3 bases from V and 4 bases from J, with 6 bases in between. The CDR3 sequence is 12 residues long. Germline lookup yields CDR1 SQVTM and CDR2 ANQGSEA. The CDR3 coding sequence is TGCAGCGTTGACCACAGCACCGGGGAGCTGTTTTTT. The encoded protein is CSVDHSTGELFF.

Written as DNA, the CDR3 is TGTGCCAGCAGTCTTAGCGGGAGCCTGGGTGAGCAGTACTTC. Translated, it gives CASSLSGSLGEQYF. J is TRBJ2-7 and V is TRBV12-3 or TRBV12-4, with 9 positions matching TRBD2. The length of the CDR3 is 14 residues. V lost 5 bases and J lost 7; bases outside the gene matches: 9.

This clonotype has a count of ten or more. This sequence joins TRBV20-1 and TRBJ2-1; D possibly corresponds to TRBD2 (6 bases). Germline V gene sequence: CDR1 DFQATT, CDR2 SNEGSKA (reference sequence). CDR3 length equals 13 residues. The V end was cut by 3 bases, the J end by 4 bases, with 10 bases between. The DNA of the CDR3 is TGCAGTGCTAGGGCGGGGCCTTACAATGAGCAGTTCTTC. Protein sequence: CSARAGPYNEQFF.

The rearrangement links TRBV9 to TRBJ1-1, with 8 bases matching TRBD1. Trimming removed 3 bases from V and 2 bases from J; junction bases left unmatched: 3. In germline, CDR1 is SGDLS, CDR2 YYNGEE. The CDR3 length is 14 residues. The CDR3 region has the DNA TGTGCCAGCAGCGATACAGGGGGTAACACTGAAGCTTTCTTT. As protein: CASSDTGGNTEAFF. The full variable domain, completed using reference TRBV9 and TRBJ1-1, is DSGVTQTPKHLITATGQRVTLRCSPRSGDLSVYWYQQSLDQGLQFLIQYYNGEERAKGNILERFSAQQFPDLHSELNLSSLELGDSALYFCASSDTGGNTEAFFGQGTRLTVV.

At least ten counts were recorded for this clonotype. The chain has TRBV29-1 and TRBJ2-1, with TRBD1 matching 10 bases. Trimming cost V 8 bases and J 9 bases; bases outside gene matches: 10. This CDR3 is 13 amino acids long. Germline V gene data show CDR1 as SQVTM and CDR2 as ANQGSEA. CDR3 in DNA: TGCAGCTCGCCGGGACAGGGGATGATTGAGCAGTTCTTC. Translated, it gives CSSPGQGMIEQFF.

In its sample, this clonotype was seen a few times. J is TRBJ2-1 and V is TRBV5-4; the match to TRBD2 covers 7 bases. CDR1 and CDR2 (germline): SGHNT, YYREEE (reference sequence). This CDR3 has 15 residues. J lost 3 bases, V lost 0 bases, and 3 bases had no gene match. CDR3 loop: CASSLAGDYYNEQFF. CDR3 in DNA: TGTGCCAGCAGCTTGGCGGGGGACTACTACAATGAGCAGTTCTTC.

The V and J genes are TRBV14 and TRBJ1-1; D is unclear. The V gene's germline CDR1 is SGHDN and CDR2 FVKESK. This CDR3 has 13 amino acids. Trimming left V 0 bases short and J 5 bases short, with 7 bases between. The chain's CDR3 is CASSQERGTEAFF. CDR3 sequence (DNA): TGTGCCAGCAGCCAAGAGAGAGGGACTGAAGCTTTCTTT.

V gene TRBV27 combines with J gene TRBJ1-1, with D unclear. V was clipped by 0 bases and J by 1 base, with 12 bases between them. The CDR3 extends over 16 amino acids. Per the germline V gene, CDR1 is MNHEY and CDR2 is SMNVEV (reference sequence). CDR3 amino acids: CASSLSRQRPNTEAFF. The CDR3 nucleotides are TGTGCCAGCAGTTTATCTCGGCAGCGGCCGAACACTGAAGCTTTCTTT.